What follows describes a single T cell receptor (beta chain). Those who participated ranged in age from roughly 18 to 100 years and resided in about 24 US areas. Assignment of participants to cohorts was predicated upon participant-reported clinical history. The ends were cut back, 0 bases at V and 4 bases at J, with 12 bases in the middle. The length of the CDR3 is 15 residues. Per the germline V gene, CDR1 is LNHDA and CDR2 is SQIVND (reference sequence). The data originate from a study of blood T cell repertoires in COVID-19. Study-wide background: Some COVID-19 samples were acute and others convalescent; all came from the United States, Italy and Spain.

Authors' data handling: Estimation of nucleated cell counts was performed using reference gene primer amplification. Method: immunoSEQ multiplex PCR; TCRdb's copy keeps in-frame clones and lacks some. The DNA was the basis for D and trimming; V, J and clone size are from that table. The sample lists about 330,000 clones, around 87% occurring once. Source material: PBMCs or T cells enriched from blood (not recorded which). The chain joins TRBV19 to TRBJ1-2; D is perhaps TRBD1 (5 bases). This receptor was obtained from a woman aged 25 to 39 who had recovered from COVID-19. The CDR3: CASSIDQQVPYGYTF. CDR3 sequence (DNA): TGTGCCAGTAGTATAGATCAACAGGTCCCCTATGGCTACACCTTC.